Given below is one TCR beta chain in context. Repertoires were generated with immunoSEQ multiplex PCR, while TCRdb's copy carries only in-frame clones and drops some. Of 55,000 to 80,000 clones listed, approximately 86% are singletons. This CDR3 comprises 13 residues. The germline CDR1 and CDR2 sequences are SGHDT and YYEEEE. The V end lost 3 bases, the J end lost 1 base, and 8 bases lay between the germline ends. The data originate from a study of blood T cell repertoires in COVID-19. For the study at large: Collection of acute and convalescent COVID-19 samples took place in the United States, Italy and Spain.

The TCR originated in a man in his sixties or seventies with acute or convalescent COVID-19. The gene calls are TRBV5-6 and TRBJ2-7; unclear D gene. The sample comprised peripheral blood. This CDR3 reads CASSSSKSYEQYF. The CDR3 DNA sequence: TGTGCCAGCAGCTCCAGTAAGTCCTACGAGCAGTACTTC.